These T cell receptor beta chains were read from a single sample in a study of blood T cell repertoires in COVID-19. Measured with immunoSEQ multiplex PCR; TCRdb has only the in-frame clones, and not every one. The table lists around 190,000 clones, roughly 88% of them singletons. Sample: peripheral blood. These receptors were obtained from a man aged 50 or older with COVID-19, enrolled during active disease. The CDR3 runs from the conserved cysteine through the conserved F or W. The order of the fields is V gene, clone size, D gene, J gene, CDR3 protein, CDR3 DNA. D genes are given only for firm matches. Some rows mark clone size as missing; the rest say once, few, many or name a class of expanded clone.

TRBV19	NA	NA	TRBJ1-2	CASSLQGQYGYTF	TGTGCCAGTAGTCTACAGGGCCAGTATGGCTACACCTTC
TRBV10-2	NA	NA	TRBJ1-6	CASSERVTNSPLHF	TGCGCCAGCAGTGAGCGGGTGACTAATTCACCCCTCCACTTT
TRBV9	many	NA	TRBJ2-7	CASSVEQNTYEQYF	TGTGCCAGCAGCGTAGAACAGAATACCTACGAGCAGTACTTC
TRBV21-1	once	NA	TRBJ1-5	CASTQRSGARDQPQHF	TGTGCCAGCACCCAAAGGTCAGGGGCGAGGGATCAGCCCCAGCATTTT
TRBV14	NA	TRBD2	TRBJ2-3	CASSLQAGDQYF	TGTGCCAGCAGCCTCCAGGCGGGGGACCAGTATTTT
TRBV27	NA	TRBD1	TRBJ2-3	CASSPNRGPSDTQYF	TGTGCCAGCAGTCCAAACAGGGGGCCTTCAGATACGCAGTATTTT
TRBV2	NA	NA	TRBJ2-2	CASSQANTGELFF	TGTGCCAGCAGTCAGGCGAACACCGGGGAGCTGTTTTTT
TRBV28	NA	TRBD1	TRBJ1-2	CASSPGQNYGYTF	TGTGCCAGCAGCCCGGGACAGAACTATGGCTACACCTTC
TRBV28	once	TRBD1	TRBJ2-1	CASTKGTGVYNEQFF	TGTGCCAGCACCAAGGGGACAGGGGTCTACAATGAGCAGTTCTTC
TRBV15	NA	TRBD1	TRBJ2-7	CATSSGGTGRYEQYF	TGTGCCACCAGCAGCGGCGGGACAGGGAGATACGAGCAGTACTTC
TRBV7-2	NA	NA	TRBJ2-5	CASSFQGGGQETQYF	TGTGCCAGCAGCTTCCAGGGGGGTGGGCAAGAGACCCAGTACTTC
TRBV5-1	once	NA	TRBJ2-5	CASSSQGSQETQYF	TGCGCCAGCAGCTCCCAGGGGAGCCAAGAGACCCAGTACTTC
TRBV6-5	NA	NA	TRBJ1-5	CASSGGVGGNQPQHF	TGTGCCAGCAGCGGGGGGGTTGGTGGCAATCAGCCCCAGCATTTT